This T cell receptor (beta chain) was retrieved from a study of cytomegalovirus exposure and HLA in healthy donors. For this clone: Its target is unknown.

Data came from immunoSEQ multiplex PCR; TCRdb stores just in-frame clones and leaves some out. The table has some 120,000 clones, about 91% seen once. Study outcomes and limitations: Reports described diagnosis of cytomegalovirus status by the classifier as highly specific and sensitive. Overall, about 160 TCR beta chains were annotated as cytomegalovirus-associated.

From germline, CDR1 is SNHLY and CDR2 FYNNEI. V was shortened by 8 bases and J by 4 bases, with 9 bases between the two germline ends. The CDR3 consists of 12 residues. The material sequenced was PBMCs. The source of this sequence is a woman younger than 30 in good health and CMV-seronegative. The V call is TRBV2, the J call TRBJ1-5, with a possible D match to TRBD1 (6 bases). Here the CDR3 DNA reads TGTGCCAGCCAAGGGGGAAATCAGCCCCAGCATTTT. Encoded protein: CASQGGNQPQHF.